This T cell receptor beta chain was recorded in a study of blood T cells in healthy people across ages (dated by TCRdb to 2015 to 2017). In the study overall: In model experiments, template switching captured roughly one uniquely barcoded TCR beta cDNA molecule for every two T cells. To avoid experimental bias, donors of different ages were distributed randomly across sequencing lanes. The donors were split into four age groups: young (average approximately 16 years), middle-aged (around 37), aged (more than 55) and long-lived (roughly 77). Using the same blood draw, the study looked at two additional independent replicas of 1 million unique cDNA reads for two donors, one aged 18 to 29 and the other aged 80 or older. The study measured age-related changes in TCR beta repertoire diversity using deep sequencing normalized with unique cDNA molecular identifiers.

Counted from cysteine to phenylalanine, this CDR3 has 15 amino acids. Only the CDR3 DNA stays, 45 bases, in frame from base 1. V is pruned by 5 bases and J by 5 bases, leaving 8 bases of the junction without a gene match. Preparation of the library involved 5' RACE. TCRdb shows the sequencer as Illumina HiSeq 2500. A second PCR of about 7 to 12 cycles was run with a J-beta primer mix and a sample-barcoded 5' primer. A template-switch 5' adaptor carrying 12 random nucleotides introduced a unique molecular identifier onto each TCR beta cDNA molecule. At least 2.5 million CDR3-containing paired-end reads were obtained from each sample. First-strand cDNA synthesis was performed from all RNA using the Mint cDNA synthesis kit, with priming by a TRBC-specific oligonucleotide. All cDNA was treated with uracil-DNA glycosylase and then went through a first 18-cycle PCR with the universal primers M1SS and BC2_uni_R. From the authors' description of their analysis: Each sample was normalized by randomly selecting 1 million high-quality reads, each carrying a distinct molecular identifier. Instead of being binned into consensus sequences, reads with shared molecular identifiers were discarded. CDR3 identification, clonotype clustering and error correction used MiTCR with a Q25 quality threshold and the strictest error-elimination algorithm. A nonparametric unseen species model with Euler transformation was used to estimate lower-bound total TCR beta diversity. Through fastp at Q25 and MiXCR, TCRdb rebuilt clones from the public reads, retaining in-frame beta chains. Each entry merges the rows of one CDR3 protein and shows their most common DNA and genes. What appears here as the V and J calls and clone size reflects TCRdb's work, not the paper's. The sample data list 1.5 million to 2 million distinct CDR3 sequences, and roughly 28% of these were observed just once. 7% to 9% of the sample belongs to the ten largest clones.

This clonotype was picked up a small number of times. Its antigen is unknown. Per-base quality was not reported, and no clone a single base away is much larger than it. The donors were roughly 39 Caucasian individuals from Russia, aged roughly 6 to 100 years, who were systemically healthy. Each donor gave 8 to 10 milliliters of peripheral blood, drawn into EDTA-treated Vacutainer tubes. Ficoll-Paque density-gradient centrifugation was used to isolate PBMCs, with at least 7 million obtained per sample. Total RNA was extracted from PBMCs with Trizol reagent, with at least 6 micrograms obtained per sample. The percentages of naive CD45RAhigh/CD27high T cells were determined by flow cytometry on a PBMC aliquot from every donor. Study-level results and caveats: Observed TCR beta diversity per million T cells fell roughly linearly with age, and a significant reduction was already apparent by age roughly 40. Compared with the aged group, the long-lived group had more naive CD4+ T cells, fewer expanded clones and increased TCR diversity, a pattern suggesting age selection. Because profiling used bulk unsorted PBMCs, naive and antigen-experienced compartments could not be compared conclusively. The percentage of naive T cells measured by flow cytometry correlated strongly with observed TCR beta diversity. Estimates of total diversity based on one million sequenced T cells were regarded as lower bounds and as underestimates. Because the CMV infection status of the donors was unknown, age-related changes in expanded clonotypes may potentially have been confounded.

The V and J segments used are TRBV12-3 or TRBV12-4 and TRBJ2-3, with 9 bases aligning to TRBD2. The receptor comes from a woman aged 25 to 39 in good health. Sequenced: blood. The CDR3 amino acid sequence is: CASSRREGRGDTQYF. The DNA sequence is TGTGCCAGCAGTCGGCGGGAGGGCCGGGGAGATACGCAGTATTTT.